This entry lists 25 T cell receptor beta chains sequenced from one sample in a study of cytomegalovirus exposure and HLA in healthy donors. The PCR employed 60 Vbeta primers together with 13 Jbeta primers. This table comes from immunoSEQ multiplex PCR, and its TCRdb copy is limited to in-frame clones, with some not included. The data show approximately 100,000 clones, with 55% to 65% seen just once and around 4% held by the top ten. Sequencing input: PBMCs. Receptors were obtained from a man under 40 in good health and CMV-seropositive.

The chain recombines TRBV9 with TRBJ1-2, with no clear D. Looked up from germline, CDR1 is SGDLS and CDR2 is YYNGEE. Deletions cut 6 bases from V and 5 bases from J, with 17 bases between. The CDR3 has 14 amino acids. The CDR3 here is CASTTSPQPYGYTF. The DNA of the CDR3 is TGTGCCAGCACAACTTCTCCGCAACCTTATGGCTACACCTTC.

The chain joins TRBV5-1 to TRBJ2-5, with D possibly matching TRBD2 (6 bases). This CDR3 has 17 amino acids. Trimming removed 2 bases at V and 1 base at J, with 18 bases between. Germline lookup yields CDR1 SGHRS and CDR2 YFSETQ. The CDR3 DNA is TGCGCCAGCAGCTTTAGGAACAGAGCGGGCGCCCAAGAGACCCAGTACTTC. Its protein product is CASSFRNRAGAQETQYF.

The CDR3 protein is CASSLPSPEAFF. CDR3 sequence (DNA): TGTGCCAGCAGCTTACCCTCCCCTGAAGCTTTCTTT. The chain has TRBV7-9 and TRBJ1-1; D unclear. The CDR3 is 12 amino acids. Germline V gene lookup returns CDR1 SEHNR and CDR2 FQNEAQ (reference sequence). Trimming removed 2 bases from V and 6 bases from J, with 7 bases in between.

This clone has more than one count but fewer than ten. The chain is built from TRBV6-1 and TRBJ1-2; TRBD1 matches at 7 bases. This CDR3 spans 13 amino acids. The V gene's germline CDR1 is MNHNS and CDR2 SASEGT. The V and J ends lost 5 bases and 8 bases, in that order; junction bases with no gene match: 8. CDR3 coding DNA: TGTGCCAGCAGTTTTAGGGGGCCTGAGGGCTACACCTTC. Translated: CASSFRGPEGYTF.

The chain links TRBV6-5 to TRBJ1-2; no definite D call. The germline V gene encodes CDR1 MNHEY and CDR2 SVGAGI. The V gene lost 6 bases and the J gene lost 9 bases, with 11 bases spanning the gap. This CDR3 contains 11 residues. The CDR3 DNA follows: TGTGCCAGCAGCAACCTATATCGCTACACCTTC. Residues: CASSNLYRYTF.

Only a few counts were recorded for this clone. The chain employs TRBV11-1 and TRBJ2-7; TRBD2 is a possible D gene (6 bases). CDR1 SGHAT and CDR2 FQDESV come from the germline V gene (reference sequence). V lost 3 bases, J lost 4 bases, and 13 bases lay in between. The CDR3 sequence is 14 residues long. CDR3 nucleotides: TGTGCCAGCAGCTTTGGCGGGGTTCCTTACGAGCAGTACTTC. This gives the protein CASSFGGVPYEQYF.

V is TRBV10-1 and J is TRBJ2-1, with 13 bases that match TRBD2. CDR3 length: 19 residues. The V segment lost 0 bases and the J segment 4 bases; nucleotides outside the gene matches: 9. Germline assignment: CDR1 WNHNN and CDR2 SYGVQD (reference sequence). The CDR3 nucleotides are TGCGCCAGCAGTGAGTCTTTGGGGACTAGCGGGGCCAAATACAATGAGCAGTTCTTC. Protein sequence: CASSESLGTSGAKYNEQFF.

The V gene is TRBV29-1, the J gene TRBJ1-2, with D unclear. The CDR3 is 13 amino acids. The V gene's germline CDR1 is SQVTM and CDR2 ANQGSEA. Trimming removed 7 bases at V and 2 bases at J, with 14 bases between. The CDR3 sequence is CSGTGSGNYGYTF. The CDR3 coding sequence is TGCAGCGGAACGGGAAGCGGGAACTATGGCTACACCTTC.

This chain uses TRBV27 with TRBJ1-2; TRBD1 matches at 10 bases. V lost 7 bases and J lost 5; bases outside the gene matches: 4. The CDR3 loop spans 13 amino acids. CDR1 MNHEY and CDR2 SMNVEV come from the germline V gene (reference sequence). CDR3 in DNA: TGTGCCAGCACCCGGACAGGGGGGTATGGCTACACCTTC. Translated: CASTRTGGYGYTF.

CDR3 coding DNA: TGCGCCAGCAGCTTAAGGGAAAGCGGTGAAGCTTTCTTT. Residues: CASSLRESGEAFF. The gene calls are TRBV5-1 and TRBJ1-1; the D is unclear. Trimming removed 2 bases from V and 7 bases from J, with 12 bases in between. This CDR3 contains 13 residues. Germline loops: CDR1 SGHRS, CDR2 YFSETQ.

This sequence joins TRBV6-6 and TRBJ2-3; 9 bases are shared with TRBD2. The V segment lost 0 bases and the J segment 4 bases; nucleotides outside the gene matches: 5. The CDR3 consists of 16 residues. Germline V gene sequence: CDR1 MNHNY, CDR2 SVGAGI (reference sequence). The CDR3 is CASSYSGGGAPDTQYF. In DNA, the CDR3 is TGTGCCAGCAGTTACTCGGGCGGGGGGGCCCCAGATACGCAGTATTTT.

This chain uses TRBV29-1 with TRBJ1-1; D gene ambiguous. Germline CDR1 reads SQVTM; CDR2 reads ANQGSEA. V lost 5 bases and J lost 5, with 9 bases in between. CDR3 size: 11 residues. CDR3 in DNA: TGCAGCGTTAAGGGCGGGACTGAAGCTTTCTTT. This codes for CSVKGGTEAFF.

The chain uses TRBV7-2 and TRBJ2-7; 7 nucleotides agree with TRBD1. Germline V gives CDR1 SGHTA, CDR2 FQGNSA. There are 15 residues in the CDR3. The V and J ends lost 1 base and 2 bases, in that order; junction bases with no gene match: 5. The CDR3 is CASSLGQGVTYEQYF. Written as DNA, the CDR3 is TGTGCCAGCAGCTTAGGGCAGGGGGTTACCTACGAGCAGTACTTC.

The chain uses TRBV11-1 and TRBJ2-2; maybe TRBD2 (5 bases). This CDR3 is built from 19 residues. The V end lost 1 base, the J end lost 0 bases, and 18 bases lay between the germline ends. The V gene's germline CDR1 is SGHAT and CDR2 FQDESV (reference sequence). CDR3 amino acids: CASSLEGFRRVANTGELFF. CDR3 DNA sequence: TGTGCCAGCAGCTTAGAAGGTTTTAGGCGGGTCGCGAACACCGGGGAGCTGTTTTTT.

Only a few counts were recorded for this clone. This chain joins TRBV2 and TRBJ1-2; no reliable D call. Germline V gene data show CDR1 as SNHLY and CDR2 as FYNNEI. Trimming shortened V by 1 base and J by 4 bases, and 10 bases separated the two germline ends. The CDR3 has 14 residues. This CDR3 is CASSEGFSGYGYTF. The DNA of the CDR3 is TGTGCCAGCAGTGAAGGGTTTTCGGGCTATGGCTACACCTTC. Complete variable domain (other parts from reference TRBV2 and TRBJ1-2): EPEVTQTPSHQVTQMGQEVILRCVPISNHLYFYWYRQILGQKVEFLVSFYNNEISEKSEIFDDQFSVERPDGSNFTLKIRSTKLEDSAMYFCASSEGFSGYGYTFGSGTRLTVV.

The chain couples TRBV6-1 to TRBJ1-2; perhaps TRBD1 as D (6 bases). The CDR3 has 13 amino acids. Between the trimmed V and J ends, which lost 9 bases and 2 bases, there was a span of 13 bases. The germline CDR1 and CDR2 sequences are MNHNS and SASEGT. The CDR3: CASREGGNYGYTF. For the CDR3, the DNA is TGTGCCAGTCGGGAGGGGGGAAACTATGGCTACACCTTC.

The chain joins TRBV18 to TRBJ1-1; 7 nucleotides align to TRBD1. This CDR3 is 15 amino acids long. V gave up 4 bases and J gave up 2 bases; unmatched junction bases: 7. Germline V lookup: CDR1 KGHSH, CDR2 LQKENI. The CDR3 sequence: CASSLFEGANTEAFF. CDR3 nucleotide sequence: TGTGCCAGCTCACTTTTTGAGGGGGCCAACACTGAAGCTTTCTTT.

CDR3 DNA: TGTGCCAGCAGCTTAGGGACACACTACGAGCAGTACTTC. Amino acid sequence: CASSLGTHYEQYF. This chain uses TRBV11-2 with TRBJ2-7; possible D gene TRBD1, 5 bases. Germline loops: CDR1 SGHAT, CDR2 FQNNGV. There are 13 residues in the CDR3. The V end lost 1 base, the J end lost 3 bases, and 7 bases lay between the germline ends.

The CDR3 loop is CASSPARGWTEAFF. The CDR3 bases are TGCGCCAGCAGCCCGGCACGGGGGTGGACTGAAGCTTTCTTT. V is TRBV5-1 and J is TRBJ1-1, with D perhaps TRBD1 (5 bases). Germline CDR1 is SGHRS and CDR2 is YFSETQ. With 4 bases removed from V and 5 bases from J, the gap between germline ends came to 15 bases. The CDR3 totals 14 residues. The complete variable domain, with remaining parts taken from reference TRBV5-1 and TRBJ1-1, reads KAGVTQTPRYLIKTRGQQVTLSCSPISGHRSVSWYQQTPGQGLQFLFEYFSETQRNKGNFPGRFSGRQFSNSRSEMNVSTLELGDSALYLCASSPARGWTEAFFGQGTRLTVV.

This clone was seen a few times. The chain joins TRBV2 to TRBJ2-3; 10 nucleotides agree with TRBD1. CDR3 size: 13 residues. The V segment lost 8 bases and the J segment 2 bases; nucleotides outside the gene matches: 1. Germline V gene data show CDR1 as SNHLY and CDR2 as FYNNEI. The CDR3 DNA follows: TGTGCCAGCGGGACAGGGGACACAGATACGCAGTATTTT. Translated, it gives CASGTGDTDTQYF.

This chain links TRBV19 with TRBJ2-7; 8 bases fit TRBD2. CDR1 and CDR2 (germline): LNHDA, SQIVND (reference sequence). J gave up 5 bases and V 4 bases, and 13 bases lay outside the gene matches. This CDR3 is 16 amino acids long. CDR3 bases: TGTGCCAGTAGTACCAAGCTTTTCGCGGGGGGCCACGAGCAGTACTTC. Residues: CASSTKLFAGGHEQYF.

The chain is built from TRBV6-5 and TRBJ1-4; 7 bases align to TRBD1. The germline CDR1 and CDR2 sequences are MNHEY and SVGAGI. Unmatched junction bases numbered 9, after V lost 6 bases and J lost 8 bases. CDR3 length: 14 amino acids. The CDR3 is CASSLDRRSEKLFF. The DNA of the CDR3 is TGTGCCAGCAGCCTGGACAGGCGGTCCGAAAAACTGTTTTTT.

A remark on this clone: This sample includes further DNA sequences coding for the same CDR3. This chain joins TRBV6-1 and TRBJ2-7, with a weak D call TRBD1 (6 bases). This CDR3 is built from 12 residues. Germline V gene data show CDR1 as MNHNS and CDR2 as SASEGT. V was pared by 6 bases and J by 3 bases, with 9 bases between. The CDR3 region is CASSLQGYEQYF. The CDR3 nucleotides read TGTGCCAGCAGCCTACAGGGCTACGAGCAGTACTTC.

CDR3 protein: CASSLQGTGELFF. The CDR3 DNA reads as TGTGCCAGTAGTCTACAGGGGACCGGGGAGCTGTTTTTT. The V and J genes are TRBV19 and TRBJ2-2; 7 bases line up with TRBD1. CDR1 and CDR2 from the germline V gene are LNHDA and SQIVND (reference sequence). V gave up 5 bases and J gave up 5 bases; unmatched junction bases: 2. The CDR3 sequence is 13 residues long.

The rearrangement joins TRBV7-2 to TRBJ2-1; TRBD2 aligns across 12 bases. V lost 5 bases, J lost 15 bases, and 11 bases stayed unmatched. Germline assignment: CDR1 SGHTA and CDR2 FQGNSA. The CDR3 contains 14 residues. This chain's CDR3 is CASSPTSGGSARFF. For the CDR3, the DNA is TGTGCCAGCAGCCCCACTAGCGGGGGGTCCGCCCGGTTCTTC.